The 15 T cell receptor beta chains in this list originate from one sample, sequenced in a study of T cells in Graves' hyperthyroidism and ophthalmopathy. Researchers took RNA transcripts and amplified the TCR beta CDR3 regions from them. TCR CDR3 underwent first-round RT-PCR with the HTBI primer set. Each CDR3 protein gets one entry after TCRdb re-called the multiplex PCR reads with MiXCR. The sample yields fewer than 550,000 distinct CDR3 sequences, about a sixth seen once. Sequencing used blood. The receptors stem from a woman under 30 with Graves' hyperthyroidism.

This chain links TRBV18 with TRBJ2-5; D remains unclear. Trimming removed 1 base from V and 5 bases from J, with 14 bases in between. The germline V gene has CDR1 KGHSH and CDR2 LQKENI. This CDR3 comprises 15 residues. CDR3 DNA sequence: TGTGCCAGCTCACCACGACGGGCAGGCCAGGAGACCCAGTACTTC. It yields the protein CASSPRRAGQETQYF.

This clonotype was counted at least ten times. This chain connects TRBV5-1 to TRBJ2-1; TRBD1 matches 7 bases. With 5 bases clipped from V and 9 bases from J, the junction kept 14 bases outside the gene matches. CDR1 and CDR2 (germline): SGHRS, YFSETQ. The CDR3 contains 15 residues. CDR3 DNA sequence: TGCGCCAGCAGTCACCCCGACAGGGTTCGGAGTGAGCAGTTCTTC. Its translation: CASSHPDRVRSEQFF.

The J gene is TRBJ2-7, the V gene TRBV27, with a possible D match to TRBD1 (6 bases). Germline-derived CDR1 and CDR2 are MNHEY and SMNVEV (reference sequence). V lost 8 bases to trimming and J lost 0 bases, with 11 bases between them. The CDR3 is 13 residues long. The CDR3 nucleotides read TGTGCCAGCCGGGACACAAGCTCCTACGAGCAGTACTTC. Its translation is CASRDTSSYEQYF.

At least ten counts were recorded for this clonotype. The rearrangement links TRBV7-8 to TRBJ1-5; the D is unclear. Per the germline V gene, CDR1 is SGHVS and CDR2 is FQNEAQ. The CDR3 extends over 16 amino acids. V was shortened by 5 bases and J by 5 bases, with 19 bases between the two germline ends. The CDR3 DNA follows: TGTGCCAGCAGCCATGACCGAGCCGGGAATTATCAGCCCCAGCATTTT. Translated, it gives CASSHDRAGNYQPQHF.

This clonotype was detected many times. This chain's CDR3 is CASSLRDSPLHF. The CDR3 DNA reads TGTGCCAGCAGTTTAAGGGATTCACCCCTCCACTTT. The chain has TRBV7-9 and TRBJ1-6, with D hard to call. V shed 6 bases and J shed 8 bases, with 8 bases lying between them. The germline V gene encodes CDR1 SEHNR and CDR2 FQNEAQ (reference sequence). CDR3 length: 12 amino acids.

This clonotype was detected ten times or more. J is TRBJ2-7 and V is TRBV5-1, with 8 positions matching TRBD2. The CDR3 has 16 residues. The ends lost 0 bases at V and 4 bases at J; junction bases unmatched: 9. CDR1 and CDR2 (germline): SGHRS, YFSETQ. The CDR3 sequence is CASSLEREIDGYEQYF. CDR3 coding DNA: TGCGCCAGCAGCTTGGAGCGGGAGATCGACGGATACGAGCAGTACTTC.

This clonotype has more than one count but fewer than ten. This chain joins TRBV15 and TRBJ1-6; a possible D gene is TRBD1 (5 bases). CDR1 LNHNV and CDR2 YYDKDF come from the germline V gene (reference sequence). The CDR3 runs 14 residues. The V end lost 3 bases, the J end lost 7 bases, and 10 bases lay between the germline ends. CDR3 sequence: CATSSAQVNSPLHF. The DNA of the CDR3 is TGTGCCACCAGCAGTGCACAGGTCAATTCACCCCTCCACTTT.

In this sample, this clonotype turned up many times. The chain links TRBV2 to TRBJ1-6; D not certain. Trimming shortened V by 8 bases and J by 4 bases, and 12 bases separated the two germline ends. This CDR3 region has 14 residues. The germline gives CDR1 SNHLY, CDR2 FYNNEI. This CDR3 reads CASEKQRYNSPLHF. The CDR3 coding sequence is TGTGCCAGCGAAAAACAGAGATATAATTCACCCCTCCACTTT. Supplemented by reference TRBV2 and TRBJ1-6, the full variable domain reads EPEVTQTPSHQVTQMGQEVILRCVPISNHLYFYWYRQILGQKVEFLVSFYNNEISEKSEIFDDQFSVERPDGSNFTLKIRSTKLEDSAMYFCASEKQRYNSPLHFGNGTRLTVT.

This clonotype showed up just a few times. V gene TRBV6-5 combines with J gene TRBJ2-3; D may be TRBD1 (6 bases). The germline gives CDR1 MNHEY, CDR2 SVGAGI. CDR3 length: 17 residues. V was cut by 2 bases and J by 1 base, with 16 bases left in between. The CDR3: CASSYAQGKVGTDTQYF. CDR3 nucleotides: TGTGCCAGCAGTTACGCACAGGGAAAGGTCGGCACAGATACGCAGTATTTT.

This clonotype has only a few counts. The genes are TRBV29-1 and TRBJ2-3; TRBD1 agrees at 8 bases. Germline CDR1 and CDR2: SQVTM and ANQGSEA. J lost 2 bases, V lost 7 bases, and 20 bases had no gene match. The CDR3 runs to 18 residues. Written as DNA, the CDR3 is TGCAGCGCAGGGGGCGAGATTCAGGACTCCCGATTCACAGATACGCAGTATTTT. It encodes CSAGGEIQDSRFTDTQYF.

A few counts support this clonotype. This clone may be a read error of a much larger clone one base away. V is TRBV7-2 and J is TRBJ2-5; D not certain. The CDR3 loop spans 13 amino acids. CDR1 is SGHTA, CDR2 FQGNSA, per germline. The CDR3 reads CAGSLGLGETQYF. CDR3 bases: TGTGCCGGCAGCTTAGGATTAGGGGAGACCCAGTACTTC.

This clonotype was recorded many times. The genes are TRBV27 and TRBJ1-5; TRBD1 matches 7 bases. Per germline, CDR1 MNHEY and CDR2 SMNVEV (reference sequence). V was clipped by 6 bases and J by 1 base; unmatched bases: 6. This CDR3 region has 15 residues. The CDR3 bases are TGTGCCAGCAGCGAGGACAGGAGGAGCAATCAGCCCCAGCATTTT. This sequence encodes CASSEDRRSNQPQHF.

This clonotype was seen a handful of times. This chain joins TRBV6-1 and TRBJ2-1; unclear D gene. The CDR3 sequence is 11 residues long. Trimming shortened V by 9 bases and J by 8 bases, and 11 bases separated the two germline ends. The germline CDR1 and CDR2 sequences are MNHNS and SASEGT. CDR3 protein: CASPDGDEQFF. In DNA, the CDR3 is TGTGCCAGTCCTGATGGAGATGAGCAGTTCTTC.

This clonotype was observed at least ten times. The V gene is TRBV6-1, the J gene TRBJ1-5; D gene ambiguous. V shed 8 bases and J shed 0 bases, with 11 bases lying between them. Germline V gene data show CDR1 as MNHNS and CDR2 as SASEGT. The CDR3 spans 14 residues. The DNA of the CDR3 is TGTGCCAGCTTCAGGCGATTTAGCAATCAGCCCCAGCATTTT. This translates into CASFRRFSNQPQHF.

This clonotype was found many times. The CDR3 sequence is CSAYPRTSGSYEQYF. The DNA for the CDR3 is TGCAGTGCCTACCCCAGGACTAGCGGGAGCTACGAGCAGTACTTC. The chain employs TRBV20-1 and TRBJ2-7, with 13 nucleotides matching TRBD2. V lost 6 bases and J lost 3; bases outside the gene matches: 8. The CDR3 is 15 residues long. CDR1 and CDR2 (germline): DFQATT, SNEGSKA (reference sequence).